Below, 8 T cell receptor beta chains from the same sample are listed, as sequenced in a study of T-cell reconstitution after alpha-beta-depleted transplantation in children. For TCRbeta, the library was prepared with unique molecular identifiers. TCRdb re-called the PCR reads with MiXCR, one entry per CDR3 protein. The sample records 280,000 or so distinct CDR3 sequences, approximately 10% being singletons. The sequenced sample was peripheral blood, obtained 180 days after TCRalphabeta/CD19-depleted stem cell transplant. The receptors shown here come from a male patient between 2 and 15 years old who had a stem cell transplant for chronic granulomatous disease, so the T cells may come from the graft donor.

The chain recombines TRBV24-1 with TRBJ2-1, with 8 positions matching TRBD1. With V trimmed by 10 bases and J by 0 bases, 4 bases remained unmatched. CDR1 and CDR2 (germline): KGHDR, SFDVKD. This CDR3 has 14 residues. Here the CDR3 DNA reads TGTGCCACTACGGACAGGGCCTCCTACAATGAGCAGTTCTTC. It codes for CATTDRASYNEQFF.

This clonotype was seen a few times. V and J are TRBV29-1 and TRBJ2-7, with 8 bases matching TRBD2. V gave up 7 bases and J gave up 0 bases; unmatched junction bases: 5. The CDR3 sequence is 13 residues long. In germline, CDR1 is SQVTM, CDR2 ANQGSEA. The CDR3, as DNA: TGCAGCGGACAAGCGGGGGACTCCTACGAGCAGTACTTC. This encodes CSGQAGDSYEQYF.

A word on this clonotype: Possible read error: a much larger clone is one base away. CDR3 loop: CSVEEGQGGHTF. In DNA form, the CDR3 reads TGCAGCGTTGAAGAGGGGCAAGGTGGCCACACCTTC. The V gene is TRBV29-1, the J gene TRBJ1-2; D possibly corresponds to TRBD1 (5 bases). Germline V gene sequence: CDR1 SQVTM, CDR2 ANQGSEA. This CDR3 is 12 amino acids long.

The sample holds many counts of this clonotype. The V gene is TRBV30, the J gene TRBJ1-6; D uncertain. The CDR3 is 14 amino acids. The ends were cut back, 7 bases at V and 5 bases at J, with 15 bases in the middle. CDR1 GTSNPN and CDR2 SVGIG come from the germline V gene (reference sequence). The CDR3 bases are TGTGCCTTACTGGAGGGCGCCGATAATTCACCCCTCCACTTT. Its translation is CALLEGADNSPLHF. The full variable domain, its missing parts supplied by reference TRBV30 and TRBJ1-6, is SQTIHQWPATLVQPVGSPLSLECTVEGTSNPNLYWYRQAAGRGLQLLFYSVGIGQISSEVPQNLSASRPQDRQFILSSKKLLLSDSGFYLCALLEGADNSPLHFGNGTRLTVT.

This clonotype has a handful of counts. The CDR3 reads CASSRGGTSATGELFF. CDR3 DNA: TGTGCCAGCAGCCGCGGGGGGACTAGCGCTACCGGGGAGCTGTTTTTT. V usage is TRBV4-2 and J usage is TRBJ2-2, with 10 bases identical to TRBD2. Germline values: CDR1 LGHNA, CDR2 YNFKEQ. CDR3 length: 16 amino acids. V was clipped by 4 bases and J by 5 bases; unmatched bases: 7.

This clonotype was counted ten times or more. The chain joins TRBV10-3 to TRBJ1-3, with 8 positions matching TRBD1. Germline V gene lookup returns CDR1 ENHRY and CDR2 SYGVKD. The CDR3 contains 19 residues. The V segment lost 0 bases and the J segment 3 bases; nucleotides outside the gene matches: 13. The CDR3 coding sequence is TGTGCCATCAGTGAGTCGACTCAATCCGCCGACAGGGGTGGAAACACCATATATTTT. Translation gives CAISESTQSADRGGNTIYF.

This clonotype occurred many times. V is TRBV28 and J is TRBJ2-1; D possibly uses TRBD1 or TRBD2 (5 bases each). CDR3 length: 14 residues. V shed 5 bases and J shed 13 bases, with 21 bases lying between them. The germline V gene has CDR1 MDHEN and CDR2 SYDVKM. CDR3 protein: CASSPYPGPGDQFF. The CDR3 DNA reads as TGTGCCAGCAGTCCATATCCGGGACCCGGGGATCAGTTCTTC.

This clonotype was counted at least ten times. This chain links TRBV5-1 with TRBJ1-2; 8 nucleotides line up with TRBD1. CDR1 and CDR2 from the germline V gene are SGHRS and YFSETQ. The CDR3 is 15 amino acids. J was trimmed by 4 bases and V by 3 bases; bases with no gene match: 8. CDR3 DNA: TGCGCCAGCAGCTCAATGGGGACAGGCCTCTATGGCTACACCTTC. It yields the protein CASSSMGTGLYGYTF.